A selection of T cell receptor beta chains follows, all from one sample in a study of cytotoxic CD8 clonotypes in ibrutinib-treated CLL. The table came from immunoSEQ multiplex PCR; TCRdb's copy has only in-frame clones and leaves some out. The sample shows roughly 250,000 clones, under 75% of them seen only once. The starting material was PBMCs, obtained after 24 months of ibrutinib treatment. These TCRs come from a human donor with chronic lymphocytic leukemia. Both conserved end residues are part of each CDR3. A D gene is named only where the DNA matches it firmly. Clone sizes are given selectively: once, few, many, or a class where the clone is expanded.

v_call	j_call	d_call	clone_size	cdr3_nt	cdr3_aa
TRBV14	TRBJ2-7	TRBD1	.	TGTGCCAGCAGCCAAACCTACCCGGGACAGGCTTCCTACGAGCAGTACTTC	CASSQTYPGQASYEQYF
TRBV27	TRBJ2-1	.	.	TGTGCCAGCAGTTTAAAGGTTCAAGCGAACCATGAGCAGTTCTTC	CASSLKVQANHEQFF
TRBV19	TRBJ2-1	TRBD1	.	TGTGCCAGTAGTAGAACCGGGACAGGGAACAATGAGCAGTTCTTC	CASSRTGTGNNEQFF
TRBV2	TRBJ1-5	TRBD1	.	TGTGCCAGCAGGGTTGGGACAGGCAATCAGCCCCAGCATTTT	CASRVGTGNQPQHF
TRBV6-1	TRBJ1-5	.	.	TGTGCCAGCATTGTGAGGGTTAGCAATCAGCCCCAGCATTTT	CASIVRVSNQPQHF
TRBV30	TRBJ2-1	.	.	TGTGCCTGGAGTGTAACTACGAACAATGAGCAGTTCTTC	CAWSVTTNNEQFF
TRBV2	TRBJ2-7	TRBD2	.	TGTGCCACCACACCGTGGGACTACAACTACGAGCAGTACTTC	CATTPWDYNYEQYF
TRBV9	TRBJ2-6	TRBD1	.	TGTGCCAGCAGCCCCCGGGACAGGGTAGCTGGGGCCAACGTCCTGACTTTC	CASSPRDRVAGANVLTF
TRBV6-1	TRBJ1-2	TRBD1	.	TGTGCCAGCAGTGAATGGGGAGGGGGCAACTATGGCTACACCTTC	CASSEWGGGNYGYTF
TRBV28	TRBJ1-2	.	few	TGTGCCAGCAGCAAGGGAGCCTATGGCTACACCTTC	CASSKGAYGYTF
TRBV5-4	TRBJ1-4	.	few	TGTGCCAGCAGTGAGGGTAGGGGAACTAATGAAAAACTGTTTTTT	CASSEGRGTNEKLFF
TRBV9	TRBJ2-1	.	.	TGTGCCTCCTCCCTGGACGGAAACACCTTTGGGGTCGGCGAGCAGTTCTTC	CASSLDGNTFGVGEQFF
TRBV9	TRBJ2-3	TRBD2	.	TGTGCCAGCAGCGTGCGACTAGCTGGGGCAGATACGCAGTATTTT	CASSVRLAGADTQYF
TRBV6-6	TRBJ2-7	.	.	TGTGCCAGCAGCACCGTGGCGGGGACCTACGAGCAGTACTTC	CASSTVAGTYEQYF
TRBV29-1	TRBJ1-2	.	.	TGCAGCGTTGAAGTGGCGTTTCCCTATGGCTACACCTTC	CSVEVAFPYGYTF
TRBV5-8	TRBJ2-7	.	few	TGTGCCAGCAGCTTATTGCAGGGATGGGAGCAGTACTTC	CASSLLQGWEQYF
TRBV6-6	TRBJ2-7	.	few	TGTGCCAGCAGTTACCCCCGGGACGGATCCTACGAGCAGTACTTC	CASSYPRDGSYEQYF
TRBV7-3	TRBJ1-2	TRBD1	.	TGTGCCAGCAGCTTAGGAGCCCGCGGGACAGAGGAAGGCTACACCTTC	CASSLGARGTEEGYTF
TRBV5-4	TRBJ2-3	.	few	TGTGCCAGCAGCTTCGGGAGTTCTAGCACAGATACGCAGTATTTT	CASSFGSSSTDTQYF
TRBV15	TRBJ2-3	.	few	TGTGCCACCAGCAGATTCCGTGATACGCAGTATTTT	CATSRFRDTQYF
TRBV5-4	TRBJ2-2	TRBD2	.	TGTGCCAGCAGCTCTAGCGGGAGGGAGGGTTACACCGGGGAGCTGTTTTTT	CASSSSGREGYTGELFF
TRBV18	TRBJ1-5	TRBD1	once	TGTGCCAGCTCACCAGAGGGACAGGGGCCTCAGCCCCAGCATTTT	CASSPEGQGPQPQHF
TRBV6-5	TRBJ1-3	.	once	TGTGCCAGCAGTAACTCGGGTCCCAGCTCAGGAAACACCATATATTTT	CASSNSGPSSGNTIYF
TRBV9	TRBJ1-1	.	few	TGTGCCAGCAGCGTGGGGGTTTCGAACACTGAAGCTTTCTTT	CASSVGVSNTEAFF
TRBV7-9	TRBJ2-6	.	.	TGTGCCAGCAGCTCCCGAGGGCCCGGGGCCAACGTCCTGACTTTC	CASSSRGPGANVLTF
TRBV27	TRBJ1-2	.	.	TGTGCCAGCAGTTTCTCGGACAGAGTCTATGGCTACACCTTC	CASSFSDRVYGYTF
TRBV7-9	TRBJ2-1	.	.	TGTGCCAGCAGCACCTCCCCGGACTGGAACAATGAGCAGTTCTTC	CASSTSPDWNNEQFF
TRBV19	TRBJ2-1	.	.	TGTGCCAGTAGTCCGGGCAGGGGATCTGAGCAGTTCTTC	CASSPGRGSEQFF
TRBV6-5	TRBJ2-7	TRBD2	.	TGTGCCAGCAGTTACACCGAAGCGGGAGGGTCCTACGAGCAGTACTTC	CASSYTEAGGSYEQYF
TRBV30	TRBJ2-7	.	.	TGTGCCTGGAGTAGCACGGTCGAGCAGTACTTC	CAWSSTVEQYF
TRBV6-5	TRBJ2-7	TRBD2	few	TGTGCCAGCAGTAGCGGGAGCAACGAGCAGTACTTC	CASSSGSNEQYF
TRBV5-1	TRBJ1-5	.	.	TGCGCCAGCACCTCCCAGGGCGAGGGGCCCCAGCATTTT	CASTSQGEGPQHF
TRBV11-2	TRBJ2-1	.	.	TGTGCCAGCAGCTTAGGCTCTGATGAGCAGTTCTTC	CASSLGSDEQFF
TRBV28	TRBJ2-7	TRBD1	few	TGTGCCAGCAGTACAGGGGTCACAACGGGAGAGCAGTACTTC	CASSTGVTTGEQYF
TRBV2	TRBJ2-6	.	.	TGTGCCAGCAGGGCGGTAGGGGCGATCTCTGGGGCCAACGTCCTGACTTTC	CASRAVGAISGANVLTF
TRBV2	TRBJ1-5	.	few	TGTGCCAGCAGGAGGGGGGAAGGACAGCCCCAGCATTTT	CASRRGEGQPQHF
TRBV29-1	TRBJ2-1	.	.	TGCAGCCCTTCGACCACAGGGAATGAGCAGTTCTTC	CSPSTTGNEQFF
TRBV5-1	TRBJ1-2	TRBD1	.	TGCGCCAGCAGCTTAGAACCCACAGGGGGCGTCTATGGCTACACCTTC	CASSLEPTGGVYGYTF
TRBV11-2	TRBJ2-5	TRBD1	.	TGTGCCAGCAGCCCCGGGACAGGAAGTACCCAAGAGACCCAGTACTTC	CASSPGTGSTQETQYF
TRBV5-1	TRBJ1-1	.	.	TGCGCCAGCAGCTTGGGATTGAACACTGAAGCTTTCTTT	CASSLGLNTEAFF
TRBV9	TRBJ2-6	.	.	TGTGCCAGCAGCGTAGCCTTTAGCCAGAGCTCTGGGGCCAACGTCCTGACTTTC	CASSVAFSQSSGANVLTF
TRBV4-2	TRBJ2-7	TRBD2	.	TGTGCCAGCAGCCAAGAACCAGGACTAGCGACCTACGAGCAGTACTTC	CASSQEPGLATYEQYF
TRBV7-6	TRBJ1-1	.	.	TGTGCCAGCAGGCTAGCCTACAGCGGACGGAAGGCCAGAGGGATGAACACTGAAGCTTTCTTT	CASRLAYSGRKARGMNTEAFF
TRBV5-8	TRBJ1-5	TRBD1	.	TGTGCCAGCAGCCTAGACAGGGCCGGCAATCAGCCCCAGCATTTT	CASSLDRAGNQPQHF
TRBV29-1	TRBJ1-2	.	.	TGCAGCGTTCGAGGGGGGATCTCTGGCTACACCTTC	CSVRGGISGYTF
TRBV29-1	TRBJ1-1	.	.	TGCAGCGTTGAAGTCCCGAGATCGAACACTGAAGCTTTCTTT	CSVEVPRSNTEAFF
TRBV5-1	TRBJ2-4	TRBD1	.	TGCGCCAGCAGCTTGGGACAGGGAAACATTCAGTACTTC	CASSLGQGNIQYF
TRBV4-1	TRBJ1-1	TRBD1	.	TGCGCCAGCAGCCAAGACAGGGACAGGGCGAACACTGAAGCTTTCTTT	CASSQDRDRANTEAFF
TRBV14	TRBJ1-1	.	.	TGTGCCAGCAGCCAAGGAAGGGAAGCTTTCTTT	CASSQGREAFF
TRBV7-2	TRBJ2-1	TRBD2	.	TGTGCCAGCAGCTTTACGGGGAGGGATGAGCAGTTCTTC	CASSFTGRDEQFF
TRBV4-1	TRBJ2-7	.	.	TGCGCCAGCAGCCAAGATCCGGCAGAGACCTACGAGCAGTACTTC	CASSQDPAETYEQYF
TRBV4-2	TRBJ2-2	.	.	TGTGCCAGCAGCCATGGCGGGGATGTAACCGGGGAGCTGTTTTTT	CASSHGGDVTGELFF
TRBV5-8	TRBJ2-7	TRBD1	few	TGTGCCAGCAGCTTGAGGGGGCCCCACGAGCAGTACTTC	CASSLRGPHEQYF
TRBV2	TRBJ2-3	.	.	TGTGCCAGCATCCCTTGGCTAGCAGTAGATACGCAGTATTTT	CASIPWLAVDTQYF